This entry lists 10 T cell receptor beta chains sequenced from one sample in a study of blood T cell repertoires in COVID-19. TCRdb's table, derived via immunoSEQ multiplex PCR, lists solely in-frame clones and lacks some. The table records 540,000 or so clones, 85% to 90% of them present only once. What was sequenced was peripheral blood. The receptors here all came from a woman in her 50s with COVID-19, enrolled during active disease.

The V call is TRBV5-5, the J call TRBJ1-3; D gene ambiguous. The CDR3 extends over 18 amino acids. The V gene lost 0 bases and the J gene lost 0 bases, with 16 bases spanning the gap. Per germline, CDR1 SGHKS and CDR2 YYEKEE (reference sequence). In nucleotides, the CDR3 is TGTGCCAGCAGCTTGGAGCTAAACTTGGACTTCTCTGGAAACACCATATATTTT. It codes for CASSLELNLDFSGNTIYF. Based on the CDR3 plus reference TRBV5-5 and TRBJ1-3, the full variable domain is DAGVTQSPTHLIKTRGQQVTLRCSPISGHKSVSWYQQVLGQGPQFIFQYYEKEERGRGNFPDRFSARQFPNYSSELNVNALLLGDSALYLCASSLELNLDFSGNTIYFGEGSWLTVV.

This chain links TRBV3-1 (or the pseudogene TRBV3-2) with TRBJ1-1, with no clear D. CDR1 LGHDT and CDR2 YNNKEL come from the germline V gene (reference sequence). The V end was cut by 3 bases, the J end by 5 bases, with 16 bases between. The CDR3 loop spans 15 amino acids. This CDR3 is CASSHGYEVGTEAFF. The DNA of the CDR3 is TGTGCCAGCAGCCACGGTTATGAGGTTGGGACTGAAGCTTTCTTT.

Worth noting for this clone: Different DNA sequences within this sample yield the same CDR3. The chain has TRBV30 and TRBJ1-2; D is uncertain. CDR1 is GTSNPN and CDR2 is SVGIG in the germline V gene (reference sequence). The CDR3 extends over 11 amino acids. The V gene lost 2 bases and the J gene lost 6 bases, with 7 bases spanning the gap. CDR3 coding DNA: TGTGCCTGGAGTCCCGGGGATGGCTACACCTTC. Translation: CAWSPGDGYTF.

In DNA form, the CDR3 reads TGTGCCAGCAGCTTAACCACACCGAGCACAGATACGCAGTATTTT. This gives the protein CASSLTTPSTDTQYF. The chain is built from TRBV9 and TRBJ2-3, with no clear D. The CDR3 spans 15 residues. Germline V lookup: CDR1 SGDLS, CDR2 YYNGEE. The ends were cut back, 4 bases at V and 0 bases at J, with 12 bases in the middle.

The rearrangement uses TRBV7-3 and TRBJ1-6, with a weak D call TRBD1 (6 bases). Germline V gene data show CDR1 as SGHTA and CDR2 as FQGTGA. CDR3 length: 16 amino acids. Trimming removed 3 bases at V and 7 bases at J, with 16 bases between. The CDR3 bases are TGTGCCAGCAGCTTGGGGCCTGGGGGCGAAAATTCACCCCTCCACTTT. Protein: CASSLGPGGENSPLHF.

The chain couples TRBV30 to TRBJ2-3; 7 bases align to TRBD2. The CDR3 is made up of 12 amino acids. The ends lost 2 bases at V and 6 bases at J; junction bases unmatched: 2. Germline lookup yields CDR1 GTSNPN and CDR2 SVGIG (reference sequence). The CDR3 is CAWSLGGDTQYF. The CDR3 nucleotides are TGTGCCTGGAGTCTCGGGGGGGATACGCAGTATTTT.

The J gene is TRBJ1-2, the V gene TRBV6-5, with unresolved D. From germline, CDR1 is MNHEY and CDR2 SVGAGI. Trimming stripped 8 bases from V and 8 bases from J, with 21 bases between. The CDR3 runs to 14 residues. In DNA, the CDR3 is TGTGCCAGCTCTGATCGGGTTGTAGGGAGCGGCTACACCTTC. Translating it yields CASSDRVVGSGYTF.

This clone was observed a handful of times. This sequence joins TRBV19 and TRBJ1-4; D gene uncertain. Trimming cost V 0 bases and J 8 bases, with 7 bases left between them. Germline V gene sequence: CDR1 LNHDA, CDR2 SQIVND (reference sequence). This CDR3 spans 13 amino acids. The CDR3, as DNA: TGTGCCAGTAGTATAGATGGAGAGGAAAAACTGTTTTTT. As protein: CASSIDGEEKLFF.

In this sample, this clone turned up a few times. The V gene is TRBV5-8, the J gene TRBJ1-5; D gene unclear. Trimming pared 6 bases from V and 4 bases from J, leaving 17 bases between. CDR3 length: 15 residues. Germline CDR1 reads SGHTS; CDR2 reads YDEGEE. The CDR3 here is CASNLGRRLNQPQHF. The CDR3 bases are TGTGCCAGCAATCTGGGAAGGAGGCTAAATCAGCCCCAGCATTTT.

This clone has more than one count but fewer than ten. The chain couples TRBV19 to TRBJ1-1; no definite D call. The germline V and J ends were trimmed by 3 bases and 0 bases, with 8 bases remaining between them. The germline CDR1 and CDR2 sequences are LNHDA and SQIVND (reference sequence). The length of the CDR3 is 14 residues. The DNA of the CDR3 is TGTGCCAGTAGTATTGACTTCATGAACACTGAAGCTTTCTTT. Protein: CASSIDFMNTEAFF.